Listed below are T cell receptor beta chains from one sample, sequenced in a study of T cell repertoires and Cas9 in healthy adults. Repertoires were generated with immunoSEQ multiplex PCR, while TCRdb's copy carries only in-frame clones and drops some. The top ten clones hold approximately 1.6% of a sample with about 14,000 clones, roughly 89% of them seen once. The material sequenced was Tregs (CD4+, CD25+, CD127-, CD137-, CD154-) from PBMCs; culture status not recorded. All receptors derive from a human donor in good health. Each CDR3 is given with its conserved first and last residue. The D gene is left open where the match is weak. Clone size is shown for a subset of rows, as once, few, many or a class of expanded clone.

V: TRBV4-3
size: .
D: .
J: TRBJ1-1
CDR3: CASSQDSWSLEAFF
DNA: TGCGCCAGCAGCCAAGATTCGTGGAGTCTTGAAGCTTTCTTT

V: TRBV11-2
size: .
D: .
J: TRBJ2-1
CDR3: CASSEGAFYNEQFF
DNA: TGTGCCAGCAGCGAGGGCGCCTTCTACAATGAGCAGTTCTTC

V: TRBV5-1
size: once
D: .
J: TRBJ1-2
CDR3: CASSLGNYGYTF
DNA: TGCGCCAGCAGCTTGGGTAACTATGGCTACACCTTC

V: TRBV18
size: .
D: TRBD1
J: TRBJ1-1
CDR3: CASSPGQGFAFF
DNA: TGTGCCAGCTCACCGGGACAGGGGTTCGCTTTCTTT

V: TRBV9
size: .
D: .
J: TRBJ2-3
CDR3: CASSVTLRTDTQYF
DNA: TGTGCCAGCAGCGTGACTCTACGCACAGATACGCAGTATTTT

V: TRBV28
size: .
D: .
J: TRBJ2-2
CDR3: CASRPGGDTGELFF
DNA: TGTGCCAGCAGACCAGGGGGGGACACCGGGGAGCTGTTTTTT

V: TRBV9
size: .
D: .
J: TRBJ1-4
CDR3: CASSVVGEKLFF
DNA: TGTGCCAGCAGCGTAGTGGGCGAAAAACTGTTTTTT

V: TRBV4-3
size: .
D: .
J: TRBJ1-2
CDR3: CASSQDFLGTLYGYTF
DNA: TGCGCCAGCAGCCAAGATTTTCTAGGGACTCTCTATGGCTACACCTTC

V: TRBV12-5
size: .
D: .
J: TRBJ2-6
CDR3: CASGPPSASSGANVLTF
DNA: TGTGCTAGTGGTCCACCCTCGGCCAGCTCTGGGGCCAACGTCCTGACTTTC

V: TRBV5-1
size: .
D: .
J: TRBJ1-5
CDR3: CASSSDGDSNQPQHF
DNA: TGCGCCAGCAGCTCCGACGGAGATAGCAATCAGCCCCAACATTTT

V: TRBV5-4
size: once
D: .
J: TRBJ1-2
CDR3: CASTHSAGRYGYTF
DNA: TGTGCCAGCACCCATTCGGCAGGAAGATATGGCTACACCTTC

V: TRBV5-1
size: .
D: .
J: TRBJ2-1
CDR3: CASSLGSRGEQFF
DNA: TGCGCCAGCAGCTTGGGCTCTAGGGGGGAGCAGTTCTTC

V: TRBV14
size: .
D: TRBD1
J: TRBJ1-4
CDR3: CASSPPGGRHEKLFF
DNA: TGTGCCAGCAGCCCCCCAGGGGGACGTCATGAAAAACTGTTTTTT

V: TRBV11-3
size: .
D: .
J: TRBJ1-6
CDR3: CASSPQTDRSSPLHF
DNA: TGTGCCAGCAGCCCCCAGACAGATCGGAGTTCACCCCTCCACTTT